This passage covers 8 T cell receptor beta chains from one sample sequenced in a study of Ad26.COV2.S vaccination and SARS-CoV-2 variants. The treatment: around 19 received Ad26.COV2.S at low or high dose, single or two shots; about 5 received placebo; per-sample allocation not given. Samples analyzed were those drawn on day 63 after the first vaccine or placebo injection. TCRdb's table, derived via immunoSEQ multiplex PCR, lists solely in-frame clones and lacks some. The sample yields around 320,000 clones, 85% seen once. Here the sequenced sample was peripheral blood, taken in a trial of Ad26.COV2.S vaccine versus placebo. The receptors were gathered from a person aged 18-65 years who received the Ad26.COV2.S COVID-19 vaccine or a placebo.

The rearrangement links TRBV29-1 to TRBJ2-3, with a tentative D call TRBD1 (5 bases). V lost 8 bases to trimming and J lost 0 bases, with 18 bases between them. The CDR3 contains 15 residues. Germline loops: CDR1 SQVTM, CDR2 ANQGSEA. In DNA, the CDR3 is TGCAGCCCTCGCCATGGGGCAGGGAGCACAGATACGCAGTATTTT. Residues: CSPRHGAGSTDTQYF.

The chain joins TRBV11-3 to TRBJ1-1; 8 positions agree with TRBD1. The junction had 5 bases not matched to a gene; V was cut back by 5 bases and J by 0 bases. CDR1 and CDR2 from the germline V gene are SGHNT and YENEEA. This CDR3 has 15 amino acids. CDR3 amino acids: CASSPRTGMNTEAFF. CDR3 coding DNA: TGTGCCAGCAGCCCTCGGACAGGGATGAACACTGAAGCTTTCTTT.

The chain has TRBV2 and TRBJ1-6; 9 bases map to TRBD1. Germline CDR1 reads SNHLY; CDR2 reads FYNNEI. This CDR3 is built from 15 residues. V was pared by 5 bases and J by 4 bases, with 3 bases of the junction left unmatched. The CDR3 DNA sequence: TGTGCCAGCAGTACGGGACAGGGATATAATTCACCCCTCCACTTT. The encoded protein is CASSTGQGYNSPLHF.

The chain combines TRBV29-1 with TRBJ2-7; D unclear. The V gene lost 0 bases and the J gene lost 4 bases, with 7 bases spanning the gap. The CDR3 spans 12 residues. Germline V gene sequence: CDR1 SQVTM, CDR2 ANQGSEA. The CDR3 sequence: CSVEDQGYEQYF. Written as DNA, the CDR3 is TGCAGCGTTGAAGATCAAGGGTACGAGCAGTACTTC.

With regard to this clone: A much larger clonotype is one base distant, so this may be a read error. The chain couples TRBV5-8 to TRBJ1-2; 7 bases line up with TRBD1. With V trimmed by 4 bases and J by 2 bases, 2 bases remained unmatched. The CDR3 length is 13 residues. The V gene's germline CDR1 is SGHTS and CDR2 YDEGEE. DNA for the CDR3: TGTGCCAGCAGCAAGACAGGGAACTATGGCTACACCTTC. It codes for CASSKTGNYGYTF.

V gene TRBV20-1 combines with J gene TRBJ2-5, with D uncertain. The CDR3 is 10 amino acids. Germline lookup yields CDR1 DFQATT and CDR2 SNEGSKA (reference sequence). V lost 3 bases and J lost 4, with 3 bases in between. The CDR3 DNA reads TGCAGTGCTAGGGTAGAGACCCAGTACTTC. Amino acid sequence: CSARVETQYF.

The chain recombines TRBV19 with TRBJ1-1, with D possibly matching TRBD1 (5 bases). CDR3 length equals 15 residues. In germline, CDR1 is LNHDA, CDR2 SQIVND (reference sequence). Deletions cut 1 base from V and 4 bases from J, with 13 bases between. The CDR3 DNA sequence: TGTGCCAGTAGTATAGGATTTGGGGGAGGCACTGAAGCTTTCTTT. It is translated as CASSIGFGGGTEAFF.

The rearrangement links TRBV19 to TRBJ1-2, with no clear D. The germline V and J ends were trimmed by 7 bases and 0 bases, with 6 bases remaining between them. CDR3 size: 12 residues. Germline V lookup: CDR1 LNHDA, CDR2 SQIVND (reference sequence). CDR3 protein: CASKETNYGYTF. CDR3 in DNA: TGTGCCAGTAAGGAAACTAACTATGGCTACACCTTC.